Shown below are 26 T cell receptor beta chains from a single sample sequenced in a study of CD8 T cells in ankylosing spondylitis. TCRdb recomputed calls from the 5' RACE reads with MiXCR, one row per CDR3 protein. The table records about 240,000 distinct CDR3 sequences, roughly 10% of them present only once. Sequenced: blood, either unsorted or a sorted T cell fraction (not recorded which). These receptors all come from a male donor with ankylosing spondylitis or in good health (not recorded which).

This clonotype was observed at least ten times. V and J are TRBV12-3 or TRBV12-4 and TRBJ1-5; 9 nucleotides align to TRBD1. The V gene end was trimmed by 6 bases and the J gene end by 5 bases; junction bases not matched to a gene: 8. The CDR3 spans 15 residues. In DNA form, the CDR3 reads TGTGCCAGCAGCAGAACAGGGGGCCTCGATCAGCCCCAGCATTTT. Its translation: CASSRTGGLDQPQHF.

The genes are TRBV3-1 and TRBJ2-5; possibly TRBD2 for D (6 bases). The CDR3 is made up of 16 amino acids. Looked up from germline, CDR1 is LGHDT and CDR2 is YNNKEL (reference sequence). The germline V and J ends were trimmed by 6 bases and 3 bases, with 20 bases remaining between them. CDR3 sequence reads: CASRQRRDGFKETQYF. The CDR3 DNA is TGTGCCAGCAGACAGCGGCGGGACGGGTTCAAAGAGACCCAGTACTTC.

In this sample, this clonotype turned up a few times. The CDR3 protein is CASSLAGRSGEAFF. CDR3 in DNA: TGTGCCAGCAGCTTAGCGGGGCGGAGTGGGGAAGCTTTCTTT. V gene TRBV7-8 combines with J gene TRBJ1-1; a weak D match, TRBD1 (5 bases). The germline CDR1 and CDR2 sequences are SGHVS and FQNEAQ. The CDR3 totals 14 residues. V lost 0 bases and J lost 8, with 13 bases in between. Drawing the rest from reference TRBV7-8 and TRBJ1-1, the complete variable domain is GAGVSQSPRYKVAKRGQDVALRCDPISGHVSLFWYQQALGQGPEFLTYFQNEAQLDKSGLPSDRFFAERPEGSVSTLKIQRTQQEDSAVYLCASSLAGRSGEAFFGQGTRLTVV.

This clonotype was detected ten times or more. The CDR3: CASSLVVGSGGNEQFF. In nucleotides, the CDR3 is TGCGCCAGCAGCTTGGTTGTGGGATCGGGAGGTAATGAGCAGTTCTTC. The chain couples TRBV5-1 to TRBJ2-1, with 7 bases that match TRBD2. The CDR3 is 16 amino acids. The germline gives CDR1 SGHRS, CDR2 YFSETQ. Germline trimming cut 0 bases from V and 7 bases from J; bases unmatched to any gene: 10.

Notes on this clonotype: A clone one base away is much larger, so this may be a read error. V gene TRBV6-1 combines with J gene TRBJ2-1; 11 bases are a match to TRBD1. The CDR3 is 15 amino acids. CDR1 and CDR2 (germline): MNHNS, SASEGT. CDR3 bases: TGTGCCAGCCGATCAGGGGACAGGGGGTACAATGCGCAGTTCTTC. Its translation is CASRSGDRGYNAQFF.

This clonotype appeared a single time. A much bigger clone sits one base away, suggesting this may be a read error. The chain employs TRBV28 and TRBJ2-2; no clear D. The CDR3 totals 15 residues. Per germline, CDR1 MDHEN and CDR2 SYDVKM. CDR3 in DNA: TGTGCCAGCAGATTCTGGCAGGAGAACACCGAGGAGCTGTTTTTT. Its translation: CASRFWQENTEELFF. Full variable domain (outside the CDR3, taken from reference TRBV28 and TRBJ2-2): DVKVTQSSRYLVKRTGEKVFLECVQDMDHENMFWYRQDPGLGLRLIYFSYDVKMKEKGDIPEGYSVSREKKERFSLILESASTNQTSMYLCASRFWQENTEELFFGEGSRLTVL.

There are a few counts of this clonotype. The CDR3 loop reads CASRAGESTDTQYF. In DNA, the CDR3 is TGCGCCAGCAGGGCGGGAGAGAGCACAGATACGCAGTATTTT. V is TRBV5-1 and J is TRBJ2-3; TRBD2 agrees at 7 bases. J gave up 0 bases and V 5 bases, and 3 bases lay outside the gene matches. The CDR3 loop spans 14 amino acids. Germline assignment: CDR1 SGHRS and CDR2 YFSETQ.

The chain uses TRBV5-6 and TRBJ2-1; no firm D call. This CDR3 is built from 17 residues. The V end was cut by 2 bases, the J end by 0 bases, with 15 bases between. Germline values: CDR1 SGHDT, CDR2 YYEEEE. This CDR3 is CASSFTVALSSYNEQFF. The CDR3 region has the DNA TGTGCCAGCAGCTTTACGGTGGCTTTGAGCTCCTACAATGAGCAGTTCTTC.

The chain joins TRBV5-1 to TRBJ2-6, with 7 nucleotides matching TRBD1. Germline V gene data show CDR1 as SGHRS and CDR2 as YFSETQ. The CDR3 loop spans 18 amino acids. The trim removed 4 bases at V and 0 bases at J, leaving 10 bases unmatched. The chain's CDR3 is CASSTTGTVNSGANVLTF. DNA for the CDR3: TGCGCCAGCAGCACAACCGGGACAGTTAACTCTGGGGCCAACGTCCTGACTTTC.

The chain joins TRBV7-6 to TRBJ2-7; weak D call: TRBD1 (6 bases). V dropped 6 bases and J dropped 6 bases, with 9 bases sitting between them. The CDR3 extends over 11 amino acids. Germline loops: CDR1 SGHVS, CDR2 FNYEAQ. The CDR3 region has the DNA TGTGCCAGCAGGGGGGCGGGCGAGCAGTACTTC. Translated: CASRGAGEQYF.

This clonotype has ten or more counts. The genes are TRBV12-3 or TRBV12-4 and TRBJ2-3, with D unresolved. This CDR3 contains 13 residues. V was cut by 1 base and J by 3 bases, with 5 bases left in between. The CDR3 is CASSLGATDTQYF. The DNA for the CDR3 is TGTGCCAGCAGTTTAGGCGCGACAGATACGCAGTATTTT.

To note about this clonotype: Likely a read error: the CDR3 ends without its conserved phenylalanine or tryptophan. The genes are TRBV27 and TRBJ2-5, with 7 nucleotides matching TRBD1. The CDR3 is made up of 14 amino acids. The junction had 5 bases not matched to a gene; V was cut back by 4 bases and J by 3 bases. The germline CDR1 and CDR2 sequences are MNHEY and SMNVEV (reference sequence). The DNA for the CDR3 is TGTGCCAGCAGTTGGTTGGGACAGAAAGAGACCCAGTACTTG. Encoded protein: CASSWLGQKETQYL.

This clonotype was detected many times. The chain joins TRBV10-3 to TRBJ2-1, with D maybe TRBD2 (5 bases). The CDR3 is 14 amino acids. The V end was cut by 11 bases, the J end by 1 base, with 15 bases between. Germline lookup yields CDR1 ENHRY and CDR2 SYGVKD. CDR3 bases: TGTGCCGCAAGAACGAGCGGTTCCTACAATGAGCAGTTCTTC. Translating gives CAARTSGSYNEQFF.

This clonotype was detected ten times or more. The rearrangement joins TRBV5-1 to TRBJ2-1; D is uncertain. Trimming pared 0 bases from V and 7 bases from J, leaving 8 bases between. The CDR3 extends over 13 amino acids. The V gene's germline CDR1 is SGHRS and CDR2 YFSETQ. The chain's CDR3 is CASSLVQTNEQFF. The CDR3 region has the DNA TGCGCCAGCAGCTTGGTACAAACGAATGAGCAGTTCTTC.

This clonotype was observed many times. The chain is built from TRBV20-1 and TRBJ2-2; 9 bases fit TRBD1. Germline V CDR1 and CDR2: DFQATT, SNEGSKA (reference sequence). With 0 bases clipped from V and 4 bases from J, the junction kept 3 bases outside the gene matches. CDR3 length: 15 residues. CDR3 nucleotides: TGCAGTGCTAGAGACTTGGACAGGGGCACCGGGGAGCTGTTTTTT. Amino acids: CSARDLDRGTGELFF.

This clonotype was observed many times. The rearrangement uses TRBV10-3 and TRBJ1-1; TRBD1 is a possible D gene (6 bases). Germline V lookup: CDR1 ENHRY, CDR2 SYGVKD. V was pared by 6 bases and J by 6 bases, with 11 bases between. CDR3 length: 12 residues. CDR3 nucleotides: TGTGCCATCAGCAGGGGACGGTCTGAAGCTTTCTTT. Translated, it gives CAISRGRSEAFF.

This clonotype was picked up a small number of times. The chain is built from TRBV5-1 and TRBJ2-2; TRBD2 is a possible D gene (6 bases). The CDR3 contains 15 residues. From germline, CDR1 is SGHRS and CDR2 YFSETQ. The ends were cut back, 0 bases at V and 6 bases at J, with 12 bases in the middle. The DNA for the CDR3 is TGCGCCAGCAGCTTGGAGGAGGGGTCGTCCGGGGAGCTGTTTTTT. This translates into CASSLEEGSSGELFF. Looking up the rest from reference TRBV5-1 and TRBJ2-2 gives the full variable domain: KAGVTQTPRYLIKTRGQQVTLSCSPISGHRSVSWYQQTPGQGLQFLFEYFSETQRNKGNFPGRFSGRQFSNSRSEMNVSTLELGDSALYLCASSLEEGSSGELFFGEGSRLTVL.

In this sample, this clonotype turned up many times. V and J are TRBV12-3 or TRBV12-4 and TRBJ1-3; D unclear. The V end was cut by 6 bases, the J end by 4 bases, with 4 bases between. The CDR3 is 11 residues long. The CDR3 reads CASSFGNTIYF. CDR3 nucleotides: TGTGCCAGCAGCTTCGGAAACACCATATATTTT.

This clonotype appeared a few times. The chain combines TRBV5-1 with TRBJ1-2; no firm D call. The CDR3 is made up of 14 amino acids. Between the trimmed V and J ends, which lost 1 base and 2 bases, there was a span of 9 bases. Germline assignment: CDR1 SGHRS and CDR2 YFSETQ. The CDR3 DNA follows: TGCGCCAGCAGCTTGTCTCCGGCAAACTATGGCTACACCTTC. As protein: CASSLSPANYGYTF.

This chain connects TRBV6-1 to TRBJ2-2; no reliable D call. V lost 6 bases, J lost 1 base, and 9 bases lay in between. The germline CDR1 and CDR2 sequences are MNHNS and SASEGT. This CDR3 is 14 amino acids long. The DNA for the CDR3 is TGTGCCAGCAGATCGGTAGGGAACACCGGGGAGCTGTTTTTT. It encodes CASRSVGNTGELFF.

This clonotype has a handful of counts. The chain links TRBV30 to TRBJ1-1; 9 nucleotides align to TRBD1. Trimming cost V 2 bases and J 11 bases; bases outside gene matches: 9. From germline, CDR1 is GTSNPN and CDR2 SVGIG (reference sequence). This CDR3 is 13 amino acids long. The CDR3 coding sequence is TGTGCCTGGAGTACCGGGACAGGGCTTGAGGCTTTCTTT. The encoded protein is CAWSTGTGLEAFF. Complete variable domain (other parts from reference TRBV30 and TRBJ1-1): SQTIHQWPATLVQPVGSPLSLECTVEGTSNPNLYWYRQAAGRGLQLLFYSVGIGQISSEVPQNLSASRPQDRQFILSSKKLLLSDSGFYLCAWSTGTGLEAFFGQGTRLTVV.

This clonotype has ten or more counts. The rearrangement links TRBV27 to TRBJ1-1; D might be TRBD1 (6 bases). Germline V CDR1 and CDR2: MNHEY, SMNVEV (reference sequence). The ends were cut back, 5 bases at V and 8 bases at J, with 18 bases in the middle. The CDR3 loop spans 14 amino acids. For the CDR3, the DNA is TGTGCCAGCAGTATCTCACCTACAGGGCGCGAAGCTTTCTTT. Its protein is CASSISPTGREAFF.

CDR3 nucleotides: TGTGCCAGCAGCCAAGGGATAAGGGTTTTCTCTGAAGCTTTCTTT. Amino acid sequence: CASSQGIRVFSEAFF. The chain has TRBV3-1 and TRBJ1-1; no clear D gene. The CDR3 length is 15 residues. The V end lost 1 base, the J end lost 6 bases, and 15 bases lay between the germline ends. CDR1 LGHDT and CDR2 YNNKEL come from the germline V gene (reference sequence).

The V gene is TRBV7-2, the J gene TRBJ1-2; perhaps TRBD1 as D (5 bases). Trimming pared 4 bases from V and 4 bases from J, leaving 10 bases between. This CDR3 has 13 residues. Per the germline V gene, CDR1 is SGHTA and CDR2 is FQGNSA. CDR3 nucleotides: TGTGCCAGCAGCTATGCGACAGCCTATGGCTACACCTTC. This sequence encodes CASSYATAYGYTF.

Many counts were recorded for this clonotype. The chain joins TRBV24-1 to TRBJ2-3; D is undetermined. This CDR3 has 12 residues. Germline CDR1 KGHDR, CDR2 SFDVKD. V was pared by 1 base and J by 4 bases, with 2 bases between. CDR3 in DNA: TGTGCCACCAGTGATTTTTCAGATACGCAGTATTTT. It codes for CATSDFSDTQYF.

This clonotype was counted at least ten times. The chain carries TRBV5-1 and TRBJ1-5; no firm D call. The CDR3 has 9 amino acids. Germline-derived CDR1 and CDR2 are SGHRS and YFSETQ. CDR3 in DNA: TGCAGAAAGGAGCAGCCCCAGCATTTT. This sequence encodes CRKEQPQHF.